Following are 18 T cell receptor beta chains from one sample sequenced in a study of blood T cell repertoires in COVID-19. The protocol was immunoSEQ multiplex PCR, while the TCRdb copy is restricted to in-frame clones and leaves out a portion. This table holds around 90,000 clones, about 91% found once. Sequenced sample: peripheral blood. The receptor set was obtained from a man in his fifties with COVID-19, enrolled during active disease.

The rearrangement links TRBV5-1 to TRBJ1-4; D not certain. Germline values: CDR1 SGHRS, CDR2 YFSETQ. The CDR3 is made up of 15 amino acids. The V and J ends lost 4 bases and 7 bases respectively, with 17 bases between them. CDR3 in DNA: TGCGCCAGCAGCGACCCTCCCGGAGGAGGTGAAAAACTGTTTTTT. Its protein product is CASSDPPGGGEKLFF.

This clone was seen a few times. V and J are TRBV11-2 and TRBJ1-6, with 7 bases lining up with TRBD1. Germline-derived CDR1 and CDR2 are SGHAT and FQNNGV. The CDR3 has 14 residues. Germline trimming cut 5 bases from V and 10 bases from J; bases unmatched to any gene: 8. The DNA for the CDR3 is TGTGCCAGCAGCCCCCGACAGGGTGGATCACCCCTCCACTTT. This sequence encodes CASSPRQGGSPLHF. Based on the CDR3 plus reference TRBV11-2 and TRBJ1-6, the full variable domain is EAGVAQSPRYKIIEKRQSVAFWCNPISGHATLYWYQQILGQGPKLLIQFQNNGVVDDSQLPKDRFSAERLKGVDSTLKIQPAKLEDSAVYLCASSPRQGGSPLHFGNGTRLTVT.

The rearrangement links TRBV9 to TRBJ1-6; 7 bases are shared with TRBD1. CDR1 SGDLS and CDR2 YYNGEE come from the germline V gene. CDR3 length: 15 residues. V lost 0 bases and J lost 10; bases outside the gene matches: 7. CDR3 bases: TGTGCCAGCAGCGTAGGACAGGGCTCGGGCTCACCCCTCCACTTT. Translating gives CASSVGQGSGSPLHF.

This clone was recorded many times. This sequence joins TRBV19 and TRBJ2-1; 11 nucleotides match TRBD2. Unmatched junction bases numbered 7, after V lost 7 bases and J lost 5 bases. The CDR3 runs to 15 residues. Germline V CDR1 and CDR2: LNHDA, SQIVND (reference sequence). The chain's CDR3 is CASISIAGGNNEQFF. The CDR3 coding sequence is TGTGCCAGTATCAGCATAGCGGGGGGGAACAATGAGCAGTTCTTC.

The gene calls are TRBV4-2 and TRBJ1-6; possibly TRBD1 for D (6 bases). Germline CDR1 reads LGHNA; CDR2 reads YNFKEQ. Trimming cost V 4 bases and J 4 bases, with 20 bases left between them. This CDR3 spans 18 amino acids. CDR3 bases: TGTGCCAGCAGCCCAAAGTCGGTTTTCAGGGGATATAATTCACCCCTCCACTTT. Residues: CASSPKSVFRGYNSPLHF.

This chain joins TRBV18 and TRBJ2-2; TRBD1 agrees at 8 bases. The germline V gene encodes CDR1 KGHSH and CDR2 LQKENI. The CDR3 extends over 19 amino acids. The V and J ends lost 2 bases and 2 bases, in that order; junction bases with no gene match: 13. The CDR3: CASSPFLVPQGANTGELFF. The CDR3 region has the DNA TGTGCCAGCTCACCATTCTTGGTCCCCCAGGGGGCAAACACCGGGGAGCTGTTTTTT.

This clone came up once. V is TRBV15 and J is TRBJ2-2; the match to TRBD1 covers 7 bases. This CDR3 contains 14 residues. Germline CDR1 reads LNHNV; CDR2 reads YYDKDF (reference sequence). V was pared by 10 bases and J by 4 bases, with 9 bases of the junction left unmatched. The CDR3 is CAISPGQLTGELFF. The DNA of the CDR3 is TGTGCCATTAGCCCGGGACAGCTCACCGGGGAGCTGTTTTTT.

This clone has a handful of counts. The rearrangement joins TRBV12-3 or TRBV12-4 to TRBJ1-2; D gene unclear. The CDR3 is 13 residues long. The V end was cut by 3 bases, the J end by 8 bases, with 13 bases between. This CDR3 reads CASSFLTALGYTF. In nucleotides, the CDR3 is TGTGCCAGCAGTTTTTTAACAGCCTTAGGCTACACCTTC.

The chain links TRBV18 to TRBJ2-3; TRBD1 is a possible D gene (6 bases). Per germline, CDR1 KGHSH and CDR2 LQKENI. The CDR3 loop spans 16 amino acids. Trimming took 4 bases from V and 0 from J, leaving 14 bases between them. The CDR3 sequence: CASSRAAGQSTDTQYF. CDR3 bases: TGTGCCAGCTCACGAGCTGCCGGACAGAGCACAGATACGCAGTATTTT.

The rearrangement joins TRBV6-1 to TRBJ1-2; D is possibly TRBD1 (5 bases). Germline loops: CDR1 MNHNS, CDR2 SASEGT. Trimming shortened V by 3 bases and J by 3 bases, and 11 bases separated the two germline ends. This CDR3 contains 14 residues. CDR3 DNA: TGTGCCAGCAGTGATGTGGGGGGACACTATGGCTACACCTTC. Protein sequence: CASSDVGGHYGYTF.

V usage is TRBV6-1 and J usage is TRBJ1-2; no definite D call. The CDR3 has 13 residues. CDR1 is MNHNS and CDR2 is SASEGT in the germline V gene. Trimming cost V 2 bases and J 6 bases, with 10 bases left between them. The chain's CDR3 is CASSESAGDGYTF. The CDR3, as DNA: TGTGCCAGCAGTGAATCGGCAGGTGATGGCTACACCTTC.

The V and J genes are TRBV27 and TRBJ2-7, with 9 positions matching TRBD1. Per germline, CDR1 MNHEY and CDR2 SMNVEV (reference sequence). CDR3 size: 14 residues. With V trimmed by 2 bases and J by 3 bases, 2 bases remained unmatched. The CDR3 DNA is TGTGCCAGCAGTTTAGGGACAGGGAGCTACGAGCAGTACTTC. It translates to CASSLGTGSYEQYF.

This chain links TRBV5-8 with TRBJ2-1, with TRBD2 matching over 9 bases. CDR3 length: 15 amino acids. CDR1 is SGHTS, CDR2 YDEGEE, per germline. Trimming cost V 0 bases and J 2 bases; bases outside gene matches: 0. The CDR3 DNA follows: TGTGCCAGCAGCTTGGGCGGGGGGGCCTACAATGAGCAGTTCTTC. Translation: CASSLGGGAYNEQFF.

The chain combines TRBV28 with TRBJ1-5; possibly TRBD1 for D (6 bases). V was trimmed by 4 bases and J by 11 bases, leaving 15 bases between them. CDR1 and CDR2 (germline): MDHEN, SYDVKM. The CDR3 totals 13 residues. This CDR3 reads CASSSTQGPAQHF. The DNA of the CDR3 is TGTGCCAGCAGTTCTACTCAGGGGCCGGCCCAGCATTTT.

The genes are TRBV18 and TRBJ1-1, with TRBD1 matching 10 bases. The germline CDR1 and CDR2 sequences are KGHSH and LQKENI. The J segment lost 5 bases and the V segment lost 4 bases, leaving 4 bases of the junction unmatched. The CDR3 is made up of 14 amino acids. This chain's CDR3 is CASSRQGAATEAFF. For the CDR3, the DNA is TGTGCCAGCTCACGACAGGGGGCCGCAACTGAAGCTTTCTTT.

This chain links TRBV12-5 with TRBJ2-1; 7 bases line up with TRBD1. This CDR3 spans 16 amino acids. CDR1 is LGHNT, CDR2 FRNRAP, per germline. The junction had 10 bases not matched to a gene; V was cut back by 0 bases and J by 8 bases. The CDR3 protein is CASGLVRDSHRDEQFF. CDR3 nucleotide sequence: TGTGCTAGTGGTTTGGTCCGGGACAGCCACCGCGATGAGCAGTTCTTC.

This chain joins TRBV11-1 and TRBJ1-6; D perhaps matches TRBD1 (5 bases). The CDR3 is 13 residues long. The germline gives CDR1 SGHAT, CDR2 FQDESV (reference sequence). V was clipped by 5 bases and J by 8 bases, with 10 bases between them. This CDR3 is CASSLDRYSPLHF. CDR3 DNA sequence: TGTGCCAGCAGCCTTGACAGATATTCACCCCTCCACTTT.

This clone came up once. This chain joins TRBV4-1 and TRBJ1-3, with 8 bases identical to TRBD1. Trimming removed 0 bases from V and 0 bases from J; junction bases left unmatched: 10. Germline values: CDR1 MGHRA, CDR2 YSYEKL. This CDR3 is built from 19 residues. CDR3 region: CASSQDLGQGALSGNTIYF. CDR3 nucleotide sequence: TGCGCCAGCAGCCAAGATCTAGGGCAGGGGGCTCTCTCTGGAAACACCATATATTTT.